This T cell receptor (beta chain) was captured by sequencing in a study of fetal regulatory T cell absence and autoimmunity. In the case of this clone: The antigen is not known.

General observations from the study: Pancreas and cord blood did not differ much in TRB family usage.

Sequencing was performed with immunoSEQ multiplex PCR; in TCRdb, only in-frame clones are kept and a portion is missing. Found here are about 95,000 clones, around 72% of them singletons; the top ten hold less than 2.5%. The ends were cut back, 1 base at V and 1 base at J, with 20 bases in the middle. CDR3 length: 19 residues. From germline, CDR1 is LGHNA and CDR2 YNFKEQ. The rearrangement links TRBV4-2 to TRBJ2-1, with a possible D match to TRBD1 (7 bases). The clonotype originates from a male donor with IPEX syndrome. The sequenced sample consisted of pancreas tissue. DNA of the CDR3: TGTGCCAGCAGCCAAGGGAGGGACAGATTTATTAATTCCTACAATGAGCAGTTCTTC. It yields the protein CASSQGRDRFINSYNEQFF.